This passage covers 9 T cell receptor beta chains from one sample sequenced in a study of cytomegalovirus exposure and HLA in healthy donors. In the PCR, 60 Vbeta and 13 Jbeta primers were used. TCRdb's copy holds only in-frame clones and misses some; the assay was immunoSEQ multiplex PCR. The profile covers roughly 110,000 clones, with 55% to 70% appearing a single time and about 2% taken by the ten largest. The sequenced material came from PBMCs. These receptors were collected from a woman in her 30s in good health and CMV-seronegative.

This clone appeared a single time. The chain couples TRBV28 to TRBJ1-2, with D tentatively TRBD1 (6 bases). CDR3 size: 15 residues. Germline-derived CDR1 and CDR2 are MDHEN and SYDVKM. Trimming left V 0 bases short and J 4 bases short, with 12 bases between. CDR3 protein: CASSLWQGIAYGYTF. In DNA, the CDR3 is TGTGCCAGCAGTTTATGGCAGGGGATCGCCTATGGCTACACCTTC.

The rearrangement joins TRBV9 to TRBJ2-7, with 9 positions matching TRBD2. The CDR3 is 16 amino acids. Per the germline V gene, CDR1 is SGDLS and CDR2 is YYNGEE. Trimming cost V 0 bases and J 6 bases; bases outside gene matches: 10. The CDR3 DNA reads TGTGCCAGCAGCGTAGAGGCGGGAGGGGGATTCGGCGAGCAGTACTTC. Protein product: CASSVEAGGGFGEQYF.

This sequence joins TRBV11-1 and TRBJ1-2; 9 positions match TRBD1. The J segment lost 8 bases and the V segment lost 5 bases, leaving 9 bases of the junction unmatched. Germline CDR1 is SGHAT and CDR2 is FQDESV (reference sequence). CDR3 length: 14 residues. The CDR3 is CASSRARTGEGYTF. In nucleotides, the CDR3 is TGTGCCAGCAGCCGAGCACGGACAGGGGAGGGCTACACCTTC. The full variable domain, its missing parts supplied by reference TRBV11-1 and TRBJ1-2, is EAEVAQSPRYKITEKSQAVAFWCDPISGHATLYWYRQILGQGPELLVQFQDESVVDDSQLPKDRFSAERLKGVDSTLKIQPAELGDSAMYLCASSRARTGEGYTFGSGTRLTVV.

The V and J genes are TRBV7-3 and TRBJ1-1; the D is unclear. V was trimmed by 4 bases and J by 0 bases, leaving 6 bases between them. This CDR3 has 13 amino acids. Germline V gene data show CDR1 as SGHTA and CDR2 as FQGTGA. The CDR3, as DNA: TGTGCCAGCAGCTATTCCATGAACACTGAAGCTTTCTTT. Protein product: CASSYSMNTEAFF.

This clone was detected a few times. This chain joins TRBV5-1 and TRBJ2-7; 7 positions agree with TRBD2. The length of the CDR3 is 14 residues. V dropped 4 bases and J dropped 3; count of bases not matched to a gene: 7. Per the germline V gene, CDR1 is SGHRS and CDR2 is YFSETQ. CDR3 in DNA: TGCGCCAGCAGCCCTATGGGGGGGGACTACGAGCAGTACTTC. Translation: CASSPMGGDYEQYF.

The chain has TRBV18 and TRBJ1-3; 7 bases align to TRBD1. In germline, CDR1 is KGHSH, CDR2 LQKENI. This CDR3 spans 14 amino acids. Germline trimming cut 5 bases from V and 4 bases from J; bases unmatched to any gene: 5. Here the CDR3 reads CASSSSGGGNTIYF. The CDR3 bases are TGTGCCAGCTCATCCTCAGGGGGAGGAAACACCATATATTTT.

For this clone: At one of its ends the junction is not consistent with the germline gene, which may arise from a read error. DNA for the CDR3: TGCGCCAGCAGCCGGTTACAGGGGACTAGTGAAAAACTGTTTTTT. Protein: CASSRLQGTSEKLFF. This rearrangement joins TRBV4-3 to TRBJ1-4; 7 bases line up with TRBD1. From germline, CDR1 is LGHNA and CDR2 YSLEER. CDR3 length: 15 amino acids.

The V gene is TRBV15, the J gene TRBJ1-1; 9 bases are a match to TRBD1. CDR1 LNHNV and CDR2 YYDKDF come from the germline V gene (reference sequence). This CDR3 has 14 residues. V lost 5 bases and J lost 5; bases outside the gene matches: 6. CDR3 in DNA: TGTGCCACCAGCGGGGGACAGGGCTATACTGAAGCTTTCTTT. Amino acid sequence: CATSGGQGYTEAFF. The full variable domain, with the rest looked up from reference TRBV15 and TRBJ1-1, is DAMVIQNPRYQVTQFGKPVTLSCSQTLNHNVMYWYQQKSSQAPKLLFHYYDKDFNNEADTPDNFQSRRPNTSFCFLDIRSPGLGDTAMYLCATSGGQGYTEAFFGQGTRLTVV.

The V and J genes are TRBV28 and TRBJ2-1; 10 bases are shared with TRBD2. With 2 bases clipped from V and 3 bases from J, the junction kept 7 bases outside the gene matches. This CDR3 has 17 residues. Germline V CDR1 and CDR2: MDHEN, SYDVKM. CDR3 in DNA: TGTGCCAGCAGTTTAAATCGGGCTAGCGGGAGCTACAATGAGCAGTTCTTC. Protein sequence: CASSLNRASGSYNEQFF.